These 28 T cell receptor beta chains originate from one sample sequenced in a study of OX40 agonist ivuxolimab in advanced cancers. Assay: immunoSEQ multiplex PCR; the TCRdb copy retains only in-frame clones and omits some. The sample includes some 65,000 clones, around 86% seen only once; the top ten take 0.38%. The source material was CD4+ or CD8+ T cells sorted from blood, sampled in a trial of the OX40 agonist ivuxolimab. All receptors derive from an adult with an advanced solid tumor such as melanoma, head and neck, liver or kidney cancer.

This chain's CDR3 is CASSFSGGGMNTEAFF. The CDR3 coding sequence is TGCGCCAGCAGCTTCTCAGGCGGGGGGATGAACACTGAAGCTTTCTTT. The genes are TRBV5-1 and TRBJ1-1, with D maybe TRBD1 (5 bases). Germline CDR1 reads SGHRS; CDR2 reads YFSETQ. This CDR3 has 16 amino acids. V lost 2 bases, J lost 0 bases, and 14 bases lay in between.

J is TRBJ1-3 and V is TRBV5-1; D is unresolved. Trimming removed 4 bases from V and 7 bases from J, with 15 bases in between. The germline V gene has CDR1 SGHRS and CDR2 YFSETQ. This CDR3 has 14 residues. The CDR3 region has the DNA TGCGCCAGCAGCCCGGACTTGGGAGGGAACACCATATATTTT. This sequence encodes CASSPDLGGNTIYF.

The rearrangement links TRBV5-1 to TRBJ2-7; 11 bases agree with TRBD2. The CDR3 totals 16 residues. Germline V gives CDR1 SGHRS, CDR2 YFSETQ. V lost 4 bases to trimming and J lost 2 bases; unmatched junction nucleotides: 8. Written as DNA, the CDR3 is TGCGCCAGCAGCCCCTCCGGTAGCGGGGGGGCCTACGAGCAGTACTTC. This sequence encodes CASSPSGSGGAYEQYF.

J is TRBJ1-5 and V is TRBV5-1; no clear D gene. The CDR3 spans 13 residues. Deletions cut 0 bases from V and 7 bases from J, with 8 bases between. The V gene's germline CDR1 is SGHRS and CDR2 YFSETQ. The CDR3 protein is CASSLGIGQPQHF. The CDR3 DNA is TGCGCCAGCAGCTTGGGAATTGGGCAGCCCCAGCATTTT.

This clone has a single count. The rearrangement links TRBV6-4 to TRBJ2-1; D not certain. Germline assignment: CDR1 MRHNA and CDR2 SNTAGT. This CDR3 contains 15 residues. V gave up 4 bases and J gave up 0 bases, with 10 bases separating them. CDR3 amino acids: CASSVTFSSYNEQFF. In DNA form, the CDR3 reads TGTGCCAGCAGTGTGACGTTCAGCTCCTACAATGAGCAGTTCTTC.

This clone was seen just once. This rearrangement joins TRBV9 to TRBJ2-7; 9 nucleotides line up with TRBD2. The junction had 7 bases not matched to a gene; V was cut back by 4 bases and J by 2 bases. This CDR3 is 15 amino acids long. Germline CDR1 and CDR2: SGDLS and YYNGEE. As DNA, the CDR3 is TGTGCCAGCAGCAAGAGCGGGGGGATTACCTACGAGCAGTACTTC. It specifies CASSKSGGITYEQYF.

The V call is TRBV27, the J call TRBJ1-5, with unresolved D. This CDR3 contains 13 residues. Trimming took 2 bases from V and 2 from J, leaving 4 bases between them. The germline gives CDR1 MNHEY, CDR2 SMNVEV (reference sequence). CDR3 in DNA: TGTGCCAGCAGTTTAAATGGCAATCAGCCCCAGCATTTT. Its protein is CASSLNGNQPQHF.

The chain couples TRBV2 to TRBJ2-1; 13 bases line up with TRBD2. The CDR3 covers 17 residues. Germline loops: CDR1 SNHLY, CDR2 FYNNEI. The V gene end was trimmed by 3 bases and the J gene end by 10 bases; junction bases not matched to a gene: 12. This CDR3 reads CASSDLFGLAGVSEQFF. The CDR3 DNA reads TGTGCCAGCAGTGACCTTTTCGGACTAGCGGGGGTCAGCGAGCAGTTCTTC.

The rearrangement links TRBV19 to TRBJ2-6; D uncertain. The CDR3 spans 14 residues. Trimming left V 7 bases short and J 0 bases short, with 7 bases between. The germline gives CDR1 LNHDA, CDR2 SQIVND (reference sequence). The chain's CDR3 is CASTRGSGANVLTF. CDR3 DNA: TGTGCCAGTACGCGAGGCTCTGGGGCCAACGTCCTGACTTTC.

This clone has just one count. The chain carries TRBV28 and TRBJ1-1, with D possibly matching TRBD1 (6 bases). The CDR3 has 14 residues. V was cut by 3 bases and J by 5 bases, with 13 bases left in between. Germline CDR1 reads MDHEN; CDR2 reads SYDVKM. CDR3 sequence reads: CASSLGGRFTEAFF. In DNA form, the CDR3 reads TGTGCCAGCAGTTTGGGGGGGCGGTTTACTGAAGCTTTCTTT. Supplemented by reference TRBV28 and TRBJ1-1, the full variable domain reads DVKVTQSSRYLVKRTGEKVFLECVQDMDHENMFWYRQDPGLGLRLIYFSYDVKMKEKGDIPEGYSVSREKKERFSLILESASTNQTSMYLCASSLGGRFTEAFFGQGTRLTVV.

The chain links TRBV5-1 to TRBJ2-3, with D possibly matching TRBD2 (5 bases). The V gene lost 0 bases and the J gene lost 6 bases, with 14 bases spanning the gap. The CDR3 has 15 residues. Germline values: CDR1 SGHRS, CDR2 YFSETQ. DNA for the CDR3: TGCGCCAGCAGCTTGGTGGCCGGGAAATCGGATACGCAGTATTTT. Protein product: CASSLVAGKSDTQYF.

With regard to this clone: The sample has other DNA sequences that encode this CDR3 too. The chain carries TRBV5-4 and TRBJ2-1; TRBD2 matches 7 bases. J gave up 0 bases and V 1 base, and 1 base lay outside the gene matches. Germline V gene lookup returns CDR1 SGHNT and CDR2 YYREEE (reference sequence). The CDR3 loop spans 15 amino acids. In DNA, the CDR3 is TGTGCCAGCAGCTTGCCGGGGGGCTCCTACAATGAGCAGTTCTTC. Amino acids: CASSLPGGSYNEQFF.

The V and J genes are TRBV14 and TRBJ2-3; D is ambiguous. Germline V gene sequence: CDR1 SGHDN, CDR2 FVKESK. Trimming took 0 bases from V and 0 from J, leaving 4 bases between them. The CDR3 has 14 amino acids. CDR3 amino acids: CASSQDYSTDTQYF. As DNA, the CDR3 is TGTGCCAGCAGCCAAGATTACAGCACAGATACGCAGTATTTT.

This rearrangement joins TRBV6-6 to TRBJ2-1; perhaps TRBD2 as D (6 bases). V was pared by 0 bases and J by 6 bases, with 15 bases between. Germline V gives CDR1 MNHNY, CDR2 SVGAGI (reference sequence). This CDR3 region has 16 residues. CDR3 residues: CASSYSNAGWGNEQFF. The CDR3, as DNA: TGTGCCAGCAGTTACTCGAACGCGGGGTGGGGCAATGAGCAGTTCTTC.

The V gene is TRBV30, the J gene TRBJ1-6; 10 bases are shared with TRBD1. V trimming: 8 bases; J trimming: 2 bases; junction bases outside the gene matches: 0. CDR1 is GTSNPN and CDR2 is SVGIG in the germline V gene (reference sequence). This CDR3 contains 13 residues. The CDR3 nucleotides read TGTGCCGGACAGGGGGCCTATAATTCACCCCTCCACTTT. Translation gives CAGQGAYNSPLHF.

The rearrangement uses TRBV5-1 and TRBJ1-6; TRBD1 matches 10 bases. V was pared by 6 bases and J by 7 bases, with 4 bases of the junction left unmatched. CDR1 is SGHRS and CDR2 is YFSETQ in the germline V gene. The CDR3 covers 14 residues. The CDR3, as DNA: TGCGCCAGCACTCCGGGACAGGGGAATTCACCCCTCCACTTT. As protein: CASTPGQGNSPLHF.

For this clone: A junction end diverges from the germline sequence, so it may reflect a read error. V gene TRBV7-7 combines with J gene TRBJ2-2; the D gene is possibly TRBD1 (5 bases). This CDR3 is 17 amino acids long. Germline CDR1 and CDR2: SSHAT and FNYEAQ (reference sequence). CDR3 in DNA: TGTGCTAGCAGCCCCTATCTTAACGGACGCCAGGGCGGGGAGCTGTTTTTT. Translated: CASSPYLNGRQGGELFF.

The chain combines TRBV30 with TRBJ1-3, with 7 bases lining up with TRBD1. CDR1 and CDR2 from the germline V gene are GTSNPN and SVGIG (reference sequence). CDR3 length: 16 residues. V shed 8 bases, J shed 1 base, and the junction held 14 bases outside the gene matches. In nucleotides, the CDR3 is TGTGCCCGACAGGGTTCGTCGGCTTGGTCTGGAAACACCATATATTTT. Translated, it gives CARQGSSAWSGNTIYF.

Only a few counts were recorded for this clone. V usage is TRBV18 and J usage is TRBJ1-2; TRBD1 agrees at 7 bases. CDR3 length equals 15 residues. From germline, CDR1 is KGHSH and CDR2 LQKENI. The junction had 7 bases not matched to a gene; V was cut back by 2 bases and J by 4 bases. The CDR3 nucleotides are TGTGCCAGCTCACCAGACTGGGACAGTTCCTATGGCTACACCTTC. Protein sequence: CASSPDWDSSYGYTF.

This clone has just one count. The J gene is TRBJ1-4, the V gene TRBV5-1; D is uncertain. The germline V gene has CDR1 SGHRS and CDR2 YFSETQ. The CDR3 extends over 15 amino acids. V was shortened by 2 bases and J by 5 bases, with 13 bases between the two germline ends. CDR3 loop: CASSFYGGRNEKLFF. The CDR3 bases are TGCGCCAGCAGCTTTTACGGAGGACGGAATGAAAAACTGTTTTTT.

This chain connects TRBV5-1 to TRBJ2-1, with D possibly called TRBD1 or TRBD2 (6 bases each). The CDR3 totals 18 residues. In germline, CDR1 is SGHRS, CDR2 YFSETQ. Trimming took off 1 base at V and 7 bases at J, with 24 bases between the two ends. CDR3: CASSLNVGGTPAGNEQFF. In DNA, the CDR3 is TGCGCCAGCAGCTTGAATGTAGGGGGGACCCCAGCCGGAAATGAGCAGTTCTTC.

This chain uses TRBV4-3 with TRBJ2-7; the D gene is possibly TRBD2 (6 bases). V lost 4 bases to trimming and J lost 5 bases, with 18 bases between them. The V gene's germline CDR1 is LGHNA and CDR2 YSLEER. This CDR3 has 15 residues. Written as DNA, the CDR3 is TGCGCCAGCAGCCCCTCTTCCGTACGGAGGGACGAGCAGTACTTC. Protein product: CASSPSSVRRDEQYF.

The gene calls are TRBV2 and TRBJ2-3; possibly TRBD2 for D (5 bases). V lost 5 bases and J lost 2, with 11 bases in between. The CDR3 loop spans 14 amino acids. CDR1 and CDR2 (germline): SNHLY, FYNNEI. The CDR3 loop reads CASSSYGLTDTQYF. The CDR3 DNA reads as TGTGCCAGCAGTTCTTACGGACTCACAGATACGCAGTATTTT.

The rearrangement uses TRBV2 and TRBJ2-2; no definite D call. V dropped 0 bases and J dropped 5 bases, with 4 bases sitting between them. Germline V gene data show CDR1 as SNHLY and CDR2 as FYNNEI. The CDR3 has 13 residues. This CDR3 reads CASSEAETGELFF. CDR3 in DNA: TGTGCCAGCAGTGAAGCAGAAACCGGGGAGCTGTTTTTT. Based on the CDR3 plus reference TRBV2 and TRBJ2-2, the full variable domain is EPEVTQTPSHQVTQMGQEVILRCVPISNHLYFYWYRQILGQKVEFLVSFYNNEISEKSEIFDDQFSVERPDGSNFTLKIRSTKLEDSAMYFCASSEAETGELFFGEGSRLTVL.

The chain employs TRBV5-1 and TRBJ1-4, with a weak D call TRBD1 (5 bases). This CDR3 is 14 amino acids long. Trimming pared 0 bases from V and 2 bases from J, leaving 5 bases between. Germline V gives CDR1 SGHRS, CDR2 YFSETQ. The CDR3 DNA reads TGCGCCAGCAGCTTGGGACAGACTAATGAAAAACTGTTTTTT. Its protein product is CASSLGQTNEKLFF.

The chain has TRBV7-7 and TRBJ2-5, with 13 bases identical to TRBD2. Germline CDR1 is SSHAT and CDR2 is FNYEAQ (reference sequence). The CDR3 length is 17 residues. The V and J ends lost 5 bases and 7 bases, in that order; junction bases with no gene match: 13. The chain's CDR3 is CASSPSGRLAGGGTQYF. CDR3 coding DNA: TGTGCCAGCAGCCCCTCGGGCCGACTAGCGGGGGGTGGGACCCAGTACTTC.

The chain has TRBV18 and TRBJ2-2; 9 nucleotides match TRBD1. This CDR3 is built from 17 residues. V trimming: 1 base; J trimming: 0 bases; junction bases outside the gene matches: 3. The germline V gene encodes CDR1 KGHSH and CDR2 LQKENI. CDR3 amino acids: CASSPLRTGANTGELFF. The CDR3 nucleotides are TGTGCCAGCTCACCACTTAGGACAGGGGCGAACACCGGGGAGCTGTTTTTT.

The CDR3 region is CASSAQRPTNTGELFF. The CDR3 bases are TGTGCCAGCAGCGCCCAGCGGCCCACGAACACCGGGGAGCTGTTTTTT. The rearrangement uses TRBV9 and TRBJ2-2, with D tentatively TRBD2 (5 bases). Germline-derived CDR1 and CDR2 are SGDLS and YYNGEE. The CDR3 is made up of 16 amino acids. V dropped 3 bases and J dropped 0 bases, with 12 bases sitting between them. The full variable domain, rest sourced from reference TRBV9 and TRBJ2-2, is DSGVTQTPKHLITATGQRVTLRCSPRSGDLSVYWYQQSLDQGLQFLIQYYNGEERAKGNILERFSAQQFPDLHSELNLSSLELGDSALYFCASSAQRPTNTGELFFGEGSRLTVL.